This record covers a single T cell receptor beta chain. Its antigen is as yet unknown. The data are from a study of OX40 agonist ivuxolimab in advanced cancers. Study at large: Partial responses were achieved by three patients: one hepatocellular carcinoma, two cutaneous melanoma. Study-wide results and limits: At doses 0.1 to 3.0 mg/kg, CD4+ and CD8+ clones expanded.

V shed 5 bases, J shed 6 bases, and the junction held 13 bases outside the gene matches. The germline CDR1 and CDR2 sequences are LNHDA and SQIVND (reference sequence). The CDR3 loop spans 17 amino acids. The repertoire was sequenced with immunoSEQ multiplex PCR; TCRdb's copy has only in-frame clones and lacks some. The repertoire holds tens of thousands of clones, with just under 90% as singletons. The V call is TRBV19, the J call TRBJ2-2, with 9 bases that match TRBD2. Specimen: CD4+ or CD8+ T cells sorted from blood, collected in a trial of the OX40 agonist ivuxolimab. This TCR was recovered from an adult with an advanced solid tumor such as melanoma, head and neck, liver or kidney cancer. This CDR3 reads CASSSSGRGGAPGELFF. CDR3 sequence (DNA): TGTGCCAGTAGTTCCTCGGGGCGCGGGGGGGCCCCCGGGGAGCTGTTTTTT.